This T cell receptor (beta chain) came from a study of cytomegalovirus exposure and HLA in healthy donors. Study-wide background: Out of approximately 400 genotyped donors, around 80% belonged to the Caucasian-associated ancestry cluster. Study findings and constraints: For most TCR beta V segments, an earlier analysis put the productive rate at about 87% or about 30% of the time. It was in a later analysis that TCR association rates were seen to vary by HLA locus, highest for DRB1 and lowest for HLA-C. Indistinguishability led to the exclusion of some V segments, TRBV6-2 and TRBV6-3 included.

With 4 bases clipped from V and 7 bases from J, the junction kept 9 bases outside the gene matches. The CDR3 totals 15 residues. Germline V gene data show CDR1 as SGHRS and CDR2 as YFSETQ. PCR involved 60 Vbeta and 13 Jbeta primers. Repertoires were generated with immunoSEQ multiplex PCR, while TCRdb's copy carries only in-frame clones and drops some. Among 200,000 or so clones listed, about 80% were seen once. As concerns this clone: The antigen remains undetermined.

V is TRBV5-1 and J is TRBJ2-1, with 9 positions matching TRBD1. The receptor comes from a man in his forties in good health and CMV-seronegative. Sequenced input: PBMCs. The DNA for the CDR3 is TGCGCCAGCAGCACATCCGGGACAGGGAAGAATGAGCAGTTCTTC. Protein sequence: CASSTSGTGKNEQFF.